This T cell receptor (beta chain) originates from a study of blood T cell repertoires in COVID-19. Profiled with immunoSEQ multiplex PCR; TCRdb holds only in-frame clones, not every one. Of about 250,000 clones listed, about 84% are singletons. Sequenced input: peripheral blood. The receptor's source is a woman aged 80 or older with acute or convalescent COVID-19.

CDR3 DNA: TGCGCCAGCAGCCATGGAGCGGGGGGGAGCTCCTACGAGCAGTACTTC. The encoded protein is CASSHGAGGSSYEQYF. V usage is TRBV4-1 and J usage is TRBJ2-7; 10 bases line up with TRBD2. The CDR3 consists of 16 residues. Germline V gene sequence: CDR1 MGHRA, CDR2 YSYEKL. Trimming removed 3 bases from V and 0 bases from J; junction bases left unmatched: 5.